Shown below are 14 T cell receptor beta chains from a single sample sequenced in a study of T cells in women clearing cervical HPV infection. The repertoire was sequenced with immunoSEQ multiplex PCR; TCRdb's copy has only in-frame clones and lacks some. This sample's table has 20,000 to 30,000 clones. The sequenced sample consisted of blood buffy coat. Receptor source: a woman between 18 and 75 years old with a cervical HPV16 infection that either progressed to CIN3+ or cleared (not recorded which).

As regards this clone: Read sequence stops 3 residues before the CDR3 end, and the germline J gene provides the missing end. V gene TRBV11-2 combines with J gene TRBJ2-7; 12 bases match TRBD2. The CDR3 loop spans 15 amino acids. After removal of 3 bases from V and 2 bases from J, the junction contained 2 bases not matched to a gene. Looked up from germline, CDR1 is SGHAT and CDR2 is FQNNGV. The sequenced part of the CDR3 DNA is TGTGCCAGCAGCTTCAGACTAGCGGGGGCCTACGAG. Encoded protein: CASSFRLAGAYE. In full, the CDR3 reads CASSFRLAGAYEQYF.

To note about this clone: The read halts 3 residues ahead of the CDR3 end, with the missing end drawn from the germline J gene. The chain joins TRBV20-1 to TRBJ2-5; no clear D gene. The V gene lost 6 bases and the J gene lost 7 bases, with 12 bases spanning the gap. CDR1 and CDR2 (germline): DFQATT, SNEGSKA (reference sequence). This CDR3 region has 11 residues. The covered CDR3 bases are TGCAGTGCCCCGAAACCCGGGACC. Amino acid sequence: CSAPKPGT. The whole CDR3 protein reads CSAPKPGTQYF.

Regarding this clone: The observed sequence ends 3 residues before the CDR3 terminus, with the missing tail filled in from the germline J gene. This rearrangement joins TRBV19 to TRBJ1-4, with a possible D match to TRBD1 (5 bases). Germline lookup yields CDR1 LNHDA and CDR2 SQIVND (reference sequence). CDR3 length: 13 residues. Trimming took off 9 bases at V and 4 bases at J, with 12 bases between the two ends. Partial CDR3 DNA: TGTGCCAGCGACAAGGGGTTTAATGAAAAA. As protein: CASDKGFNEK. In full, the CDR3 reads CASDKGFNEKLFF.

On this clone itself: Read data end 3 residues before the CDR3 end; the end is taken from the germline J gene. The V and J genes are TRBV20-1 and TRBJ2-2; TRBD2 might be the D (5 bases). The CDR3 consists of 13 residues. Per germline, CDR1 DFQATT and CDR2 SNEGSKA (reference sequence). The CDR3 region is CSVTGSANEKLFF. The sequenced CDR3 bases are TGCAGTGTTACGGGGTCGGCTAATGAAAAG.

By frequency, this clone registers medium-sized (0.01 to 0.1%). The chain's CDR3 is CASQGPDNEQFF. CDR3 bases read: TGTGCCAGCCAGGGGCCTGACAATGAG. The chain is built from TRBV7-6 and TRBJ2-1; perhaps TRBD1 as D (6 bases). The DNA ends 3 residues before the CDR3 does, and the rest of the CDR3 is filled in from the germline J gene. The CDR3 extends over 12 amino acids. V shed 8 bases and J shed 5 bases, with 10 bases lying between them. Germline-derived CDR1 and CDR2 are SGHVS and FNYEAQ.

As regards this clone: Read data end 3 residues before the CDR3 end; the end is taken from the germline J gene. V and J are TRBV20-1 and TRBJ2-7; tentatively, D is TRBD1 (5 bases). The CDR3 is made up of 12 amino acids. Trimming removed 6 bases at V and 5 bases at J, with 14 bases between. The germline V gene has CDR1 DFQATT and CDR2 SNEGSKA (reference sequence). The CDR3 bases that were read are TGCAGTGCCCAGCTCCAGGGAAACGAG. Translated: CSAQLQGNE. The whole CDR3 region reads CSAQLQGNEQYF.

Concerning this clone itself: The sequenced fragment ends 3 residues before the CDR3 boundary, so the rest is inferred from the germline J gene. This chain links TRBV19 with TRBJ2-2, with D perhaps matching TRBD1 (6 bases). This CDR3 spans 15 amino acids. Germline V gene sequence: CDR1 LNHDA, CDR2 SQIVND (reference sequence). The V end lost 6 bases, the J end lost 7 bases, and 18 bases lay between the germline ends. The part of the CDR3 DNA that was read is TGTGCCAGTAGAGCTTGCCAGGGGTTTTGCGGGGAG. Its protein product is CASRACQGFCGE. From start to end, the CDR3 is CASRACQGFCGELFF.

Frequency places this clone as medium-sized. Sequencing ends 3 residues short of the CDR3 end; the germline J gene provides the rest. The V gene is TRBV29-1, the J gene TRBJ2-4; 9 bases agree with TRBD1. Losses at the gene ends were 3 bases for V and 2 bases for J; bases not matched to a gene: 2. From germline, CDR1 is SQVTM and CDR2 ANQGSEA. The CDR3 is 14 amino acids. The sequenced part of the CDR3 DNA is TGCAGCGTTGAGGGGACAGGGACCAAAAACATT. Translation: CSVEGTGTKNI. The full CDR3 is CSVEGTGTKNIQYF.

A word on this clone: The CDR3 extends 3 residues past the end of the read, so its final part is completed from the germline J gene. J is TRBJ1-2 and V is TRBV19; D not certain. Germline CDR1 is LNHDA and CDR2 is SQIVND (reference sequence). The CDR3 has 14 amino acids. The chain's CDR3 is CASRSGRSTNDYTF. The sequenced part of the CDR3 DNA is TGTGCCAGCCGGAGCGGGAGGTCCACCAATGAC. Complete variable domain (other parts from reference TRBV19 and TRBJ1-2): DGGITQSPKYLFRKEGQNVTLSCEQNLNHDAMYWYRQDPGQGLRLIYYSQIVNDFQKGDIAEGYSVSREKKESFPLTVTSAQKNPTAFYLCASRSGRSTNDYTFGSGTRLTVV.

In the case of this clone: The read is 3 residues too short to cover the CDR3 end, so that end is filled in from the germline J gene. The gene calls are TRBV20-1 and TRBJ2-7, with 8 bases lining up with TRBD2. The germline CDR1 and CDR2 sequences are DFQATT and SNEGSKA (reference sequence). The CDR3 is 15 residues long. V shed 1 base and J 2 bases; nucleotides not matched to a gene: 7. This CDR3 is CSARGIRGGAYEQYF. The part of the CDR3 DNA that was read is TGCAGTGCTAGAGGAATTCGGGGGGGGGCCTACGAG.

Comments on this clone: The read falls 3 residues short of the CDR3 end, and the missing part is taken from the germline J gene. The chain joins TRBV7-7 to TRBJ2-3, with 8 bases matching TRBD1. Germline V gives CDR1 SSHAT, CDR2 FNYEAQ (reference sequence). This CDR3 spans 15 amino acids. The CDR3 is CASSPTGVPQETQYF. CDR3 bases read: TGTGCCAGCAGCCCGACAGGGGTACCACAAGAGACG.

Concerning this clone: The read comes to an end 3 residues before the CDR3 does, leaving the germline J gene to fill in the end. The chain has TRBV5-1 and TRBJ2-5; D uncertain. The CDR3 length is 12 residues. CDR1 and CDR2 (germline): SGHRS, YFSETQ. Trimming took 3 bases from V and 2 from J, leaving 5 bases between them. The CDR3 DNA, read in part, is TGCGCCAGCAGCTCCCTACAAGAGACC. It encodes CASSSLQET. The full CDR3 reads CASSSLQETQYF.

The DNA read from the CDR3 is TGTGCCAGCAGCCAAGCCCTAGGACAGGGGATTAACTATGGC. Translation gives CASSQALGQGINYG. The full CDR3 protein is CASSQALGQGINYGYTF. The chain employs TRBV14 and TRBJ1-2; 9 bases line up with TRBD1. The CDR3 end lies 3 residues beyond the end of the read and is filled in from the germline J gene. The CDR3 is made up of 17 amino acids. Losses at the gene ends were 1 base for V and 1 base for J; bases not matched to a gene: 7. CDR1 and CDR2 (germline): SGHDN, FVKESK.

Concerning this clone itself: Sequencing ends 3 residues short of the CDR3 end; the germline J gene provides the rest. This chain connects TRBV12-3 or TRBV12-4 to TRBJ2-7; TRBD2 might be the D (6 bases). The CDR3 is made up of 19 amino acids. V was pared by 3 bases and J by 2 bases, with 26 bases between. The CDR3 spells CASSFPQSQTGDPPYEQYF. The sequenced part of the CDR3 DNA is TGTGCCAGCAGTTTTCCCCAGAGCCAAACGGGGGACCCACCCTACGAG.